The clone carrying this T cell receptor (beta chain) was seen a few times. A single record per CDR3 protein comes from TCRdb applying MiXCR to the RT-PCR reads. The table has around 700,000 distinct CDR3 sequences, approximately 14% seen once. This receptor was obtained from a female donor in good health, serving as a healthy control. The source material was memory CD4+ T cells from blood.

The CDR3 DNA sequence: TGCAGTGCTAGTATTCCGGCCTACTATGGCTACACCTTC. Protein product: CSASIPAYYGYTF. This rearrangement joins TRBV20-1 to TRBJ1-2; D call uncertain. The V and J ends lost 3 bases and 3 bases respectively, with 11 bases between them. The CDR3 is 13 residues long. Germline CDR1 is DFQATT and CDR2 is SNEGSKA (reference sequence).